The 21 T cell receptor beta chains reported below all come from one sample, sequenced in a study of cytomegalovirus exposure and HLA in healthy donors. Primers for the PCR totalled 60 Vbeta and 13 Jbeta. The assay was immunoSEQ multiplex PCR, and TCRdb's table has in-frame clones only and misses some. This sample yields about 150,000 clones, of which over 70% are seen a single time; around 2.2% belongs to the top ten. Sequences were obtained from PBMCs. The receptor source for this set is a man aged 30 to 45 in good health and CMV-seronegative.

This clone was seen a few times. This chain connects TRBV5-1 to TRBJ2-1, with TRBD2 matching over 8 bases. CDR1 is SGHRS and CDR2 is YFSETQ in the germline V gene. The CDR3 is 15 residues long. The V gene end was trimmed by 3 bases and the J gene end by 4 bases; junction bases not matched to a gene: 6. Here the CDR3 DNA reads TGCGCCAGCAGCTCTGGACTAGCCGTTTACAATGAGCAGTTCTTC. This translates into CASSSGLAVYNEQFF.

The genes are TRBV9 and TRBJ2-5, with 8 bases that match TRBD2. Germline trimming cut 0 bases from V and 2 bases from J; bases unmatched to any gene: 0. Germline-derived CDR1 and CDR2 are SGDLS and YYNGEE. There are 14 residues in the CDR3. This CDR3 reads CASSVVAGQETQYF. The CDR3 DNA sequence: TGTGCCAGCAGCGTAGTAGCGGGACAAGAGACCCAGTACTTC.

The genes are TRBV10-3 and TRBJ2-7; D not resolved. This CDR3 spans 12 amino acids. Trimming removed 4 bases from V and 2 bases from J, with 6 bases in between. Looked up from germline, CDR1 is ENHRY and CDR2 is SYGVKD. The CDR3 reads CAISGGTYEQYF. CDR3 coding DNA: TGTGCCATCAGTGGCGGAACCTACGAGCAGTACTTC.

CDR3 bases: TGTGCCAGTAGTATTTCATCGACGACAGGGTGGGAGACCCAGTACTTC. It yields the protein CASSISSTTGWETQYF. The chain employs TRBV19 and TRBJ2-5, with 7 bases aligning to TRBD1. The CDR3 totals 16 residues. CDR1 LNHDA and CDR2 SQIVND come from the germline V gene (reference sequence). After removal of 3 bases from V and 5 bases from J, the junction contained 12 bases not matched to a gene.

The chain employs TRBV28 and TRBJ2-7; 9 bases line up with TRBD1. V lost 6 bases to trimming and J lost 3 bases; unmatched junction nucleotides: 6. Germline V gives CDR1 MDHEN, CDR2 SYDVKM. The CDR3 runs to 14 residues. CDR3 residues: CASRRGTGIYEQYF. CDR3 nucleotide sequence: TGTGCCAGCAGACGTGGGACAGGGATCTACGAGCAGTACTTC.

This chain links TRBV6-6 with TRBJ2-3; 10 nucleotides align to TRBD2. V shed 6 bases, J shed 1 base, and the junction held 7 bases outside the gene matches. The V gene's germline CDR1 is MNHNY and CDR2 SVGAGI (reference sequence). This CDR3 has 16 residues. CDR3 amino acids: CASSTEGLAGTDTQYF. In DNA, the CDR3 is TGTGCCAGCAGCACGGAAGGACTAGCGGGCACAGATACGCAGTATTTT.

V and J are TRBV19 and TRBJ2-6; maybe TRBD2 (6 bases). CDR1 is LNHDA, CDR2 SQIVND, per germline (reference sequence). Trimming cost V 1 base and J 2 bases, with 9 bases left between them. The CDR3 runs 16 residues. Here the CDR3 DNA reads TGTGCCAGTAGTATAGGGGGAGGTACTGGGGCCAACGTCCTGACTTTC. Amino acid sequence: CASSIGGGTGANVLTF.

The CDR3 DNA is TGCAGCGTTGGAGAGACAGCCTACGAGCAGTACTTC. Protein sequence: CSVGETAYEQYF. The V and J genes are TRBV29-1 and TRBJ2-7, with D tentatively TRBD1 (5 bases). Between the trimmed V and J ends, which lost 4 bases and 2 bases, there was a span of 9 bases. Germline V lookup: CDR1 SQVTM, CDR2 ANQGSEA. The CDR3 runs 12 residues.

This clone came up a few times. The chain recombines TRBV4-3 with TRBJ2-1, with TRBD1 matching 8 bases. The V gene's germline CDR1 is LGHNA and CDR2 YSLEER. J was trimmed by 3 bases and V by 1 base; bases with no gene match: 5. The CDR3 sequence is 16 residues long. This chain's CDR3 is CASSQGPGGIYNEQFF. The CDR3 DNA is TGCGCCAGCAGCCAAGGACCAGGGGGCATCTACAATGAGCAGTTCTTC.

The V gene is TRBV18, the J gene TRBJ1-5, with D tentatively TRBD1 (6 bases). V was cut by 3 bases and J by 1 base, with 13 bases left in between. The CDR3 spans 16 residues. Germline CDR1 reads KGHSH; CDR2 reads LQKENI. The CDR3 coding sequence is TGTGCCAGCTCACCCTCAACAGGGTTGAGCAATCAGCCCCAGCATTTT. It is translated as CASSPSTGLSNQPQHF. Together with reference TRBV18 and TRBJ1-5, the CDR3 gives the full variable domain: NAGVMQNPRHLVRRRGQEARLRCSPMKGHSHVYWYRQLPEEGLKFMVYLQKENIIDESGMPKERFSAEFPKEGPSILRIQQVVRGDSAAYFCASSPSTGLSNQPQHFGDGTRLSIL.

This clone has a single count. The chain joins TRBV19 to TRBJ2-1; D may be TRBD2 (6 bases). Looked up from germline, CDR1 is LNHDA and CDR2 is SQIVND (reference sequence). The CDR3 length is 14 residues. V lost 5 bases to trimming and J lost 9 bases, with 17 bases between them. CDR3 loop: CASSGGWGVREQFF. CDR3 in DNA: TGTGCCAGTAGTGGGGGGTGGGGAGTTCGTGAGCAGTTCTTC.

V gene TRBV5-1 combines with J gene TRBJ1-1, with TRBD1 identical over 9 bases. Germline lookup yields CDR1 SGHRS and CDR2 YFSETQ. CDR3 size: 15 residues. The J segment lost 7 bases and the V segment lost 2 bases, leaving 9 bases of the junction unmatched. The CDR3 bases are TGCGCCAGCAGCTTACAAAAAACAGGGGGCTATGAAGCTTTCTTT. Translated: CASSLQKTGGYEAFF.

The chain recombines TRBV19 with TRBJ2-7; 14 bases are shared with TRBD2. The CDR3 extends over 16 amino acids. With 3 bases clipped from V and 4 bases from J, the junction kept 5 bases outside the gene matches. CDR1 LNHDA and CDR2 SQIVND come from the germline V gene (reference sequence). CDR3 in amino acids: CASSMGLAGDGYEQYF. The DNA of the CDR3 is TGTGCCAGTAGTATGGGACTAGCGGGAGATGGTTACGAGCAGTACTTC.

The V gene is TRBV27, the J gene TRBJ2-7; 11 bases are a match to TRBD2. This CDR3 has 16 amino acids. J lost 1 base, V lost 2 bases, and 4 bases had no gene match. The germline V gene has CDR1 MNHEY and CDR2 SMNVEV (reference sequence). CDR3 DNA sequence: TGTGCCAGCAGTTTAGCTGGGACTAGCGGTTCCTACGAGCAGTACTTC. As protein: CASSLAGTSGSYEQYF.

This chain connects TRBV6-1 to TRBJ2-1, with a tentative D call TRBD1 (6 bases). Germline V CDR1 and CDR2: MNHNS, SASEGT. V lost 10 bases, J lost 6 bases, and 22 bases lay in between. The CDR3 sequence is 15 residues long. The CDR3 region is CANQELGGFVNEQFF. CDR3 DNA: TGTGCCAATCAAGAACTAGGGGGTTTTGTCAATGAGCAGTTCTTC.

This clone has more than one count but fewer than ten. The chain is built from TRBV6-6 and TRBJ1-1, with D uncertain. Germline V gene data show CDR1 as MNHNY and CDR2 as SVGAGI (reference sequence). The CDR3 runs 10 residues. The germline V and J ends were trimmed by 5 bases and 11 bases, with 9 bases remaining between them. The CDR3 loop reads CASSEGAAFF. CDR3 in DNA: TGTGCCAGCAGTGAGGGAGCGGCTTTCTTT.

The gene calls are TRBV28 and TRBJ2-7; D may be TRBD1 (6 bases). Between the trimmed V and J ends, which lost 7 bases and 0 bases, there was a span of 10 bases. CDR1 and CDR2 from the germline V gene are MDHEN and SYDVKM. The CDR3 has 13 residues. The CDR3 bases are TGTGCCAGCATGGGGACACCCTCCTACGAGCAGTACTTC. It is translated as CASMGTPSYEQYF.

This clone was counted a few times. This rearrangement joins TRBV5-4 to TRBJ1-4; TRBD1 agrees at 9 bases. The CDR3 has 16 residues. CDR1 and CDR2 (germline): SGHNT, YYREEE (reference sequence). Trimming cost V 0 bases and J 7 bases; bases outside gene matches: 7. CDR3 DNA: TGTGCCAGCAGCTTGGGGTTGGGACAGGGCGGTGAAAAACTGTTTTTT. It translates to CASSLGLGQGGEKLFF. The full variable domain, completed using reference TRBV5-4 and TRBJ1-4, is ETGVTQSPTHLIKTRGQQVTLRCSSQSGHNTVSWYQQALGQGPQFIFQYYREEENGRGNFPPRFSGLQFPNYSSELNVNALELDDSALYLCASSLGLGQGGEKLFFGSGTQLSVL.

The rearrangement links TRBV7-9 to TRBJ1-2; D possibly corresponds to TRBD1 (6 bases). With 6 bases removed from V and 8 bases from J, the gap between germline ends came to 19 bases. From germline, CDR1 is SEHNR and CDR2 FQNEAQ (reference sequence). The CDR3 is made up of 14 amino acids. CDR3 in DNA: TGTGCCAGCAGACTGGGTGCGGGGGCTCAAGGCTACACCTTC. Amino acids: CASRLGAGAQGYTF.

On this clone itself: Germline is not matched at one junction end, which may reflect a read error. Here the CDR3 reads CASSLLDRVYSYTF. The CDR3 nucleotides read TGCGCCAGCAGCTTGTTAGACAGGGTCTATAGCTACACCTTC. The chain joins TRBV5-1 to TRBJ1-2; TRBD1 agrees at 7 bases. This CDR3 region has 14 residues. Germline V lookup: CDR1 SGHRS, CDR2 YFSETQ.

V usage is TRBV19 and J usage is TRBJ2-1; D gene ambiguous. There are 16 residues in the CDR3. CDR1 LNHDA and CDR2 SQIVND come from the germline V gene (reference sequence). V lost 6 bases, J lost 0 bases, and 15 bases lay in between. In DNA form, the CDR3 reads TGTGCCAGTAGCCCCACAATAGCCCGCTCCTACAATGAGCAGTTCTTC. This gives the protein CASSPTIARSYNEQFF.